A selection of T cell receptor beta chains follows, all from one sample in a study of T cell responses to AZD1222 COVID-19 vaccine. Using immunoSEQ multiplex PCR, the repertoire was profiled, and TCRdb retains in-frame clones only, with some absent. Here the sample spans around 58,000 clones, around 90% being singletons. Sequencing was performed on peripheral blood, taken 28 days after the second AZD1222 dose. The receptors here all came from an adult who received the AZD1222 COVID-19 vaccine. Each CDR3 is given with its conserved first and last residue. The D gene is left open where the match is weak. Not every row has a clone size; where given, it reads once, few, many or a size class.

J gene,D gene,V gene,clone size,CDR3 DNA,CDR3 protein
TRBJ2-2,-,TRBV6-6,-,TGTGCCAGCAGCCGACAGGACACCGGGGAGCTGTTTTTT,CASSRQDTGELFF
TRBJ2-2,-,TRBV11-1,-,TGTGCCAGCAGCTATCCCCGGGGCTCCTCCGGGGAGCTGTTTTTT,CASSYPRGSSGELFF
TRBJ1-1,TRBD1,TRBV5-1,-,TGCGCCAGCAGCTTGGACAGGGGTTTAAGGAACACTGAAGCTTTCTTT,CASSLDRGLRNTEAFF
TRBJ2-5,-,TRBV6-5,-,TGTGCCAGCAGTCAGGGGACAACCACTGGGGAGACCCAGTACTTC,CASSQGTTTGETQYF
TRBJ2-7,-,TRBV7-8,-,TGTGCCAGCAGCTTGTGGTCCTACGAGCAGTACTTC,CASSLWSYEQYF
TRBJ2-1,-,TRBV2,-,TGTGCCAGCAAGCGTGGGCGCAATGAGCAGTTCTTC,CASKRGRNEQFF
TRBJ2-2,-,TRBV5-6,-,TGTGCCAGCAGCTGGGACAAGGCGGGAACCGGGGAGCTGTTTTTT,CASSWDKAGTGELFF
TRBJ2-7,TRBD1,TRBV6-5,-,TGTGCCAGCAGCCAAGCAGGGACAGGGGGCTACGAGCAGTACTTC,CASSQAGTGGYEQYF
TRBJ2-1,-,TRBV6-2/TRBV6-3,-,TGTGCCAGCAGTTACAGTTACAATGAGCAGTTCTTC,CASSYSYNEQFF
TRBJ1-5,-,TRBV7-8,-,TGTGCCAGCAGCTTAGATAGGGGAGGTCAGCCCCAGCATTTT,CASSLDRGGQPQHF
TRBJ1-5,-,TRBV19,-,TGTGCCAGTAGTATGGAGGGGAATCAGCCCCAGCATTTT,CASSMEGNQPQHF
TRBJ1-2,-,TRBV9,-,TGTGCCAGCAGCGTATCCGACCTCCGACAGGACTATGGCTACACCTTC,CASSVSDLRQDYGYTF
TRBJ1-1,-,TRBV6-2/TRBV6-3,-,TGTGCCAGCAGTTACTTGAAGGGGACGGAGAGTGCGGATTACGCTGAAGCTTTCTTT,CASSYLKGTESADYAEAFF
TRBJ1-4,TRBD1,TRBV6-2/TRBV6-3,-,TGTGCCAGCAGTACCCGGACAGGGGGATATGAAAAACTGTTTTTT,CASSTRTGGYEKLFF
TRBJ1-1,-,TRBV19,-,TGTGCCAGTAGTCCATGGACAGCCGAAGCTTTCTTT,CASSPWTAEAFF
TRBJ2-3,TRBD2,TRBV5-1,-,TGCGCCAGCAGCCCCCGAGCGGGAGTTAGGACAGATACGCAGTATTTT,CASSPRAGVRTDTQYF
TRBJ2-1,TRBD2,TRBV6-5,-,TGTGCCAGCAGTTTAGCGGGAGCGGCGGGGAATGAGCAGTTCTTC,CASSLAGAAGNEQFF
TRBJ1-1,-,TRBV2,-,TGTGCCAGCAGCCAGACAGGACTTAACACTGAAGCTTTCTTT,CASSQTGLNTEAFF
TRBJ2-2,-,TRBV2,once,TGTGCCAGCATGGGGGGTGAAACCGGGGAGCTGTTTTTT,CASMGGETGELFF
TRBJ2-1,-,TRBV3-1/TRBV3-2,once,TGTGCCAGCAGCCGCGTGGGCGATGAGCAGTTCTTC,CASSRVGDEQFF
TRBJ2-6,-,TRBV2,-,TGTGCCAGCAGTGTACCAGGCCGCTCTGGGGCCAACGTCCTGACTTTC,CASSVPGRSGANVLTF
TRBJ1-6,TRBD1,TRBV24-1,-,TGTGCCACCAGTGAGCAGGGGGTTGATAATTCACCCCTCCACTTT,CATSEQGVDNSPLHF
TRBJ2-3,-,TRBV30,-,TGTGCCTGGAGTGAGGGAGGGGGAGGCGATACGCAGTATTTT,CAWSEGGGGDTQYF
TRBJ1-1,TRBD1,TRBV6-4,-,TGTGCCAGAATGGGACAGGGAAACACTGAAGCTTTCTTT,CARMGQGNTEAFF
TRBJ1-4,-,TRBV6-5,-,TGTGCCAGCAGGGGAAGGGGGAATGAAAAACTGTTTTTT,CASRGRGNEKLFF
TRBJ2-7,-,TRBV5-1,-,TGCGCCAGCAGCGCGGAAATCCACTCCTACGAGCAGTACTTC,CASSAEIHSYEQYF
TRBJ1-5,-,TRBV30,-,TGTGCCGCCTCCAGGGGTAACAATCAGCCCCAGCATTTT,CAASRGNNQPQHF
TRBJ2-5,TRBD2,TRBV19,-,TGTGCCAGTAGTAGCGGCTCCCGAGGACTAGCGGGTAAAGAGACCCAGTACTTC,CASSSGSRGLAGKETQYF
TRBJ1-5,-,TRBV19,-,TGTGCCAGTAGTAGCCGGGAGAATAGCAATCAGCCCCAGCATTTT,CASSSRENSNQPQHF
TRBJ1-1,-,TRBV5-8,-,TGTGCCAGCAGCTTGGTCCCCTGGGGGCCGAACACTGAAGCTTTCTTT,CASSLVPWGPNTEAFF
TRBJ1-6,-,TRBV4-2,-,TGTGCCAGCAGCCAAGCGGGGTTATATAATTCACCCCTCCACTTT,CASSQAGLYNSPLHF
TRBJ1-1,-,TRBV30,-,TGTGCCTGGAGTATGTCACAAGAAGCTTTCTTT,CAWSMSQEAFF
TRBJ1-5,-,TRBV19,-,TGTGCCAGTAGTATATCGACAGATAGCAATCAGCCCCAGCATTTT,CASSISTDSNQPQHF
TRBJ1-6,-,TRBV7-9,-,TGTGCCAGCAGCCGAGACGGGGATTCACCCCTCCACTTT,CASSRDGDSPLHF
TRBJ1-5,-,TRBV7-9,few,TGTGCCAGCAGCTCTGAGGGTCAGCCCCAGCATTTT,CASSSEGQPQHF
TRBJ1-1,-,TRBV11-3,-,TGTGCCAGCAGCCTCGCAGGACAGTTGAACACTGAAGCTTTCTTT,CASSLAGQLNTEAFF
TRBJ2-1,TRBD2,TRBV19,-,TGTGCCAGTAGCCCGGGACTAGCGGGGCATAATGAGCAGTTCTTC,CASSPGLAGHNEQFF
TRBJ1-3,-,TRBV19,once,TGTGCCAGTAGTGCAAGAGGACTCCAGAACTCTGGAAACACCATATATTTT,CASSARGLQNSGNTIYF
TRBJ2-1,-,TRBV6-1,-,TGTGCCAGCAGTGAAGCGCTTCCGTCCCTGGGGAGTGAGCAGTTCTTC,CASSEALPSLGSEQFF
TRBJ2-7,-,TRBV6-1,once,TGTGCCAGCAGTGAAGAGACAGATATACTACGAGAGCAGTACTTC,CASSEETDILREQYF
TRBJ2-4,TRBD1,TRBV14,-,TGTGCCAGCAGCGCCCGGGACAGGGGGCCTATAGCCAAAAACATTCAGTACTTC,CASSARDRGPIAKNIQYF